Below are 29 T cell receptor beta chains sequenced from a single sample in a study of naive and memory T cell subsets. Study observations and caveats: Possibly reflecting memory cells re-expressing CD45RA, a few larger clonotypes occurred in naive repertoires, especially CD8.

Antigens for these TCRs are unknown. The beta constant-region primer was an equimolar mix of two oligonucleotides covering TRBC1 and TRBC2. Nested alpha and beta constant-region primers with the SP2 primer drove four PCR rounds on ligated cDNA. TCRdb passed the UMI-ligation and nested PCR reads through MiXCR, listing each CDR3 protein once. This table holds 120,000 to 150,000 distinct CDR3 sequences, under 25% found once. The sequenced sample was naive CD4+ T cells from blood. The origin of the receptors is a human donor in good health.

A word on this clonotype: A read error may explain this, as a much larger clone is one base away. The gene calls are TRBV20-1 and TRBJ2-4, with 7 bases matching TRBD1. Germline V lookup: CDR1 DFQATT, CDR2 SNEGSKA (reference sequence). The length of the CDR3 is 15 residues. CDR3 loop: CSATGTELAKNFQYF. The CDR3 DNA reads TGCAGTGCTACCGGGACAGAGCTAGCCAAAAACTTTCAGTACTTC.

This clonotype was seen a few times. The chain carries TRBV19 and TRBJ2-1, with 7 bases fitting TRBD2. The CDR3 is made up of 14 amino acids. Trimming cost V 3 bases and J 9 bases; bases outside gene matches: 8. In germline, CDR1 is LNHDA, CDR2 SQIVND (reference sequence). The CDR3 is CASSISSGKVEQFF. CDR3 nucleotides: TGTGCCAGTAGTATTAGCAGCGGGAAGGTTGAGCAGTTCTTC.

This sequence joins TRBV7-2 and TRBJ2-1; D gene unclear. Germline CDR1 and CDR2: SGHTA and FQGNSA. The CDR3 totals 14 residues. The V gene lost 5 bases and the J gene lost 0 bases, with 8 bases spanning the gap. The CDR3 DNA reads TGTGCCAGCAGCCCCCGATTCTCCTACAATGAGCAGTTCTTC. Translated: CASSPRFSYNEQFF.

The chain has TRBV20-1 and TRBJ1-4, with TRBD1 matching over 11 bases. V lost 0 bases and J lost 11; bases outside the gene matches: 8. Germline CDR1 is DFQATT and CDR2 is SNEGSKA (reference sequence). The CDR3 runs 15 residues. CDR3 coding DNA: TGCAGTGCTAGAGATGCTCTCCGGACAGGGGGCAAACTGTTTTTT. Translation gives CSARDALRTGGKLFF.

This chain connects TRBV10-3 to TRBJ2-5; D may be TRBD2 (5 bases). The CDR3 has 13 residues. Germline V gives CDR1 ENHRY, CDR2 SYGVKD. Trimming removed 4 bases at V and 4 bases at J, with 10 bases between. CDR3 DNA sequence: TGTGCCATCAGTGGGCCTGCGGGAGAGACCCAGTACTTC. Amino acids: CAISGPAGETQYF.

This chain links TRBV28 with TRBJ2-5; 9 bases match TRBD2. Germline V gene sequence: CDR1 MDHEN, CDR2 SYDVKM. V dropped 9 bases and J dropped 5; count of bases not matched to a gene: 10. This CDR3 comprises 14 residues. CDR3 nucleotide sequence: TGTGCCAGTCGATTGGGGCGGGAGGGGGAGACCCAGTACTTC. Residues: CASRLGREGETQYF.

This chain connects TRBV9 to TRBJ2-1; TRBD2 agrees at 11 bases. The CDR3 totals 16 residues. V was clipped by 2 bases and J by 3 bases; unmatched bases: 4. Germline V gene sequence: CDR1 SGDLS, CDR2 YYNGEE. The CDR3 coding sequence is TGTGCCAGCAGCGTTGGTCTAGCGGGAGGCTACAATGAGCAGTTCTTC. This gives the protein CASSVGLAGGYNEQFF.

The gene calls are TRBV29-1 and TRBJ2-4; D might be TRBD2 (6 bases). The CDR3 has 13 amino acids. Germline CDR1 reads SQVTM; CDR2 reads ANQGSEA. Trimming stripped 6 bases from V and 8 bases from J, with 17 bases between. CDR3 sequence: CSVSRTRRDIQYF. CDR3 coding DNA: TGCAGCGTCTCTAGGACGAGGAGGGACATTCAGTACTTC.

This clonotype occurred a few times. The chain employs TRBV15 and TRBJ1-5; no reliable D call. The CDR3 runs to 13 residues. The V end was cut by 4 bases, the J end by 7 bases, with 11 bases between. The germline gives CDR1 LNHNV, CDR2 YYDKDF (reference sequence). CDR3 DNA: TGTGCCACCAGCATACGAAAGGGCCAGCCCCAGCATTTT. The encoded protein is CATSIRKGQPQHF.

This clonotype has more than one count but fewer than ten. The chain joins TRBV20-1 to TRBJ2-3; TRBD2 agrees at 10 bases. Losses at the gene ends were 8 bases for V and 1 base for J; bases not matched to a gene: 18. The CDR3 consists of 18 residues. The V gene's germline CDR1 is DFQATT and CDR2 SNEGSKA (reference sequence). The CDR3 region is CSPVRLAGVFEGTDTQYF. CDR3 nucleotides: TGCAGTCCCGTAAGGCTAGCGGGAGTATTTGAGGGCACAGATACGCAGTATTTT.

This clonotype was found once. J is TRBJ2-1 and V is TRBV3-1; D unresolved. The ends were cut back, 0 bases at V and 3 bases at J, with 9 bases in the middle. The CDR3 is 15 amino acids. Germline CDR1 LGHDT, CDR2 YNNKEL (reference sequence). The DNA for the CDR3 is TGTGCCAGCAGCCAAGAGTTGCTCCTCTACAATGAGCAGTTCTTC. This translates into CASSQELLLYNEQFF.

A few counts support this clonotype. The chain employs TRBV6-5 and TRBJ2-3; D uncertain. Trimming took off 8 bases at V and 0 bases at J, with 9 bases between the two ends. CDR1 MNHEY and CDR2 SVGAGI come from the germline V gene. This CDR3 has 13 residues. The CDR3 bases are TGTGCCAGCGCCGTAACTAGCACAGATACGCAGTATTTT. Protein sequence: CASAVTSTDTQYF.

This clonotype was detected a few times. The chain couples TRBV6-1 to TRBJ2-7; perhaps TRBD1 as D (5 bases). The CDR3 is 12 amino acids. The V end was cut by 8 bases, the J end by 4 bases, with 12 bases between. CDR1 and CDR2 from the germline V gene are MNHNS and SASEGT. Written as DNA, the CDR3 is TGTGCCAGCCAGGGATCTGGGTACGAGCAGTACTTC. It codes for CASQGSGYEQYF.

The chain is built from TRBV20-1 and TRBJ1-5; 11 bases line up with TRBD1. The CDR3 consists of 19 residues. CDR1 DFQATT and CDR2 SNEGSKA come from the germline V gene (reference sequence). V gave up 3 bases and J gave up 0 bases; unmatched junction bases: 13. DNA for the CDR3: TGCAGTGCTAGGCTCGCCGGGACAGGGGGTTCTTATAGCAATCAGCCCCAGCATTTT. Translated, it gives CSARLAGTGGSYSNQPQHF.

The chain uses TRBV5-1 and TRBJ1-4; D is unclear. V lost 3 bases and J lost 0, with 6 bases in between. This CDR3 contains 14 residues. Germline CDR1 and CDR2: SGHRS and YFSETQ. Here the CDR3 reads CASSSVATNEKLFF. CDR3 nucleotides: TGCGCCAGCAGCTCAGTTGCAACTAATGAAAAACTGTTTTTT. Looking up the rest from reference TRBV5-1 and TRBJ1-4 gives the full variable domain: KAGVTQTPRYLIKTRGQQVTLSCSPISGHRSVSWYQQTPGQGLQFLFEYFSETQRNKGNFPGRFSGRQFSNSRSEMNVSTLELGDSALYLCASSSVATNEKLFFGSGTQLSVL.

The CDR3 is CASRPGTGGYNEQFF. The CDR3 region has the DNA TGCGCCAGCAGACCCGGGACAGGGGGTTACAATGAGCAGTTCTTC. V gene TRBV5-1 combines with J gene TRBJ2-1; 11 bases are a match to TRBD1. The CDR3 is 15 amino acids. The germline gives CDR1 SGHRS, CDR2 YFSETQ. Trimming at V came to 5 bases and at J to 4 bases, leaving 5 bases not matched to a gene.

CDR3: CASSPAGGMNTEAFF. In nucleotides, the CDR3 is TGCGCCAGCAGCCCGGCAGGAGGTATGAACACTGAAGCTTTCTTT. The rearrangement links TRBV5-1 to TRBJ1-1; D unclear. Trimming took off 4 bases at V and 0 bases at J, with 13 bases between the two ends. The CDR3 spans 15 residues. Germline values: CDR1 SGHRS, CDR2 YFSETQ.

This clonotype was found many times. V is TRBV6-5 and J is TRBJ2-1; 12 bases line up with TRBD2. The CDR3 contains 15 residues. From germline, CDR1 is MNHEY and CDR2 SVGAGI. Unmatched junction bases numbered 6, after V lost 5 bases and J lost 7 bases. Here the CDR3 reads CASSQTSGRHNEQFF. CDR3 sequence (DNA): TGTGCCAGCAGTCAAACTAGCGGGAGGCATAATGAGCAGTTCTTC.

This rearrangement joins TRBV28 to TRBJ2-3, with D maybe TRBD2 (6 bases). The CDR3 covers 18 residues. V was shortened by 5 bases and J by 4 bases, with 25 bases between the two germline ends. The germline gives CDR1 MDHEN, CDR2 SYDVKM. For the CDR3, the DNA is TGTGCCAGCAGTCGCGCGAACCGGGTTCTAGCGAAGGCAGATACGCAGTATTTT. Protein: CASSRANRVLAKADTQYF.

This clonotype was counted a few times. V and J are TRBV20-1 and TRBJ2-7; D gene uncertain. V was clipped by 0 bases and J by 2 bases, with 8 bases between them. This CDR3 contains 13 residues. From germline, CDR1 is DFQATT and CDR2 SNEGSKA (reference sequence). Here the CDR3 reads CSARDNNPYEQYF. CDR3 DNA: TGCAGTGCTAGAGATAACAACCCCTACGAGCAGTACTTC.

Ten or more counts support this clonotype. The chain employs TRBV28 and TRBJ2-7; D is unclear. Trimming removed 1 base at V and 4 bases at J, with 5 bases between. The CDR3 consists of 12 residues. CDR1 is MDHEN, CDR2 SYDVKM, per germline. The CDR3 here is CASSLSAYEQYF. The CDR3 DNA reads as TGTGCCAGCAGTTTATCAGCGTACGAGCAGTACTTC.

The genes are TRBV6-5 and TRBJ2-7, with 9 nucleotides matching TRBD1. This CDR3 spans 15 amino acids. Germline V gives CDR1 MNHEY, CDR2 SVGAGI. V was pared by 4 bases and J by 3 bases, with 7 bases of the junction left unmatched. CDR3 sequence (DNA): TGTGCCAGCAGTTCCCTCAAGACAGGGGGCTACGAGCAGTACTTC. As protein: CASSSLKTGGYEQYF.

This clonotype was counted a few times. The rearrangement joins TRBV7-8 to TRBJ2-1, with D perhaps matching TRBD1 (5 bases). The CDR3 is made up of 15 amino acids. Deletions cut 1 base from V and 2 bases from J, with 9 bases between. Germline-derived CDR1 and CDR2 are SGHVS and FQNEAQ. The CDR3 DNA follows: TGTGCCAGCAGCTTAGTTCTGGGGCCCTACAATGAGCAGTTCTTC. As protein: CASSLVLGPYNEQFF.

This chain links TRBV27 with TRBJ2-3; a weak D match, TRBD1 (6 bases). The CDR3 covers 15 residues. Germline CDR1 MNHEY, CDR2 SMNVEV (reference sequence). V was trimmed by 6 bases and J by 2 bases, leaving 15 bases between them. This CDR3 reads CASSRGTTNTDTQYF. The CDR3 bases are TGTGCCAGCAGCCGAGGGACAACCAACACAGATACGCAGTATTTT.

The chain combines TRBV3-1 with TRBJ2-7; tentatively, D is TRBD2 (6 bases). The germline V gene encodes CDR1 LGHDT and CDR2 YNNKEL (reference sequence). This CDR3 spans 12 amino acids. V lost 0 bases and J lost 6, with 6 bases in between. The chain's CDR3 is CASSQEGGEQYF. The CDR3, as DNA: TGTGCCAGCAGCCAAGAGGGAGGCGAGCAGTACTTC.

The CDR3 sequence is CASRERGGHEQFF. The CDR3 DNA reads TGTGCCAGTAGGGAGAGAGGGGGCCATGAGCAGTTCTTC. The V gene is TRBV19, the J gene TRBJ2-1; 7 positions match TRBD1. The germline CDR1 and CDR2 sequences are LNHDA and SQIVND (reference sequence). The J segment lost 8 bases and the V segment lost 6 bases, leaving 7 bases of the junction unmatched. This CDR3 comprises 13 residues.

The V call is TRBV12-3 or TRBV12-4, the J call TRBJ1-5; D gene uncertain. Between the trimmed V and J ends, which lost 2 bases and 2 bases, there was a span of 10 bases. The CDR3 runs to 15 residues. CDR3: CASSLPGEGNQPQHF. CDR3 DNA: TGTGCCAGCAGTTTACCCGGGGAGGGCAATCAGCCCCAGCATTTT.

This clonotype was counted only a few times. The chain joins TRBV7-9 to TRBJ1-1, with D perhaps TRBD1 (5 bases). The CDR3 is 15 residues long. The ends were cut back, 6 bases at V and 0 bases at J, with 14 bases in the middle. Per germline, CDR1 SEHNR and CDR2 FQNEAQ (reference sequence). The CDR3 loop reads CASSPRAGLNTEAFF. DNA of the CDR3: TGTGCCAGCAGTCCACGGGCGGGGCTGAACACTGAAGCTTTCTTT.

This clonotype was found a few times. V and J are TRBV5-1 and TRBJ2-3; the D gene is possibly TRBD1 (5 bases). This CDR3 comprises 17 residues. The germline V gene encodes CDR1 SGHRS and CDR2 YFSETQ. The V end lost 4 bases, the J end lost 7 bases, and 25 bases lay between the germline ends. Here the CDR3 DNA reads TGCGCCAGCAGCCCTGGCCCCCAGGGCGACCCTTTGAATACGCAGTATTTT. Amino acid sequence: CASSPGPQGDPLNTQYF.